Below are 20 T cell receptor beta chains sequenced from a single sample in a study of blood T cell repertoires in COVID-19. The table came from immunoSEQ multiplex PCR; TCRdb's copy has only in-frame clones and leaves some out. The sample holds roughly 150,000 clones, around 89% seen once. Sequenced sample: peripheral blood. The receptor set was obtained from a man aged 55-75 years with acute or convalescent COVID-19.

This rearrangement joins TRBV25-1 to TRBJ1-1; TRBD1 matches 9 bases. The trim removed 2 bases at V and 0 bases at J, leaving 1 base unmatched. Germline V gene lookup returns CDR1 MGHDK and CDR2 SYGVNS. This CDR3 contains 15 residues. The CDR3 loop is CASSEGTGLNTEAFF. CDR3 nucleotides: TGTGCCAGCAGTGAAGGGACAGGGTTGAACACTGAAGCTTTCTTT.

The chain combines TRBV6-5 with TRBJ1-2; 7 positions match TRBD1. J was trimmed by 4 bases and V by 5 bases; bases with no gene match: 10. The CDR3 is 15 residues long. CDR1 and CDR2 (germline): MNHEY, SVGAGI. CDR3 sequence: CASSPEGGAGYGYTF. CDR3 bases: TGTGCCAGCAGTCCCGAAGGGGGCGCGGGCTATGGCTACACCTTC.

The J gene is TRBJ1-1, the V gene TRBV2; TRBD1 might be the D (5 bases). Germline CDR1 SNHLY, CDR2 FYNNEI. The CDR3 covers 19 residues. Trimming shortened V by 6 bases and J by 6 bases, and 32 bases separated the two germline ends. The CDR3 loop is CASSGNRVYRPGQGAEAFF. The CDR3 coding sequence is TGTGCCAGCAGCGGAAATAGGGTTTATAGGCCGGGTCAAGGGGCTGAAGCTTTCTTT.

This chain uses TRBV19 with TRBJ1-3; possible D gene TRBD1, 6 bases. This CDR3 is 14 amino acids long. The ends were cut back, 10 bases at V and 0 bases at J, with 13 bases in the middle. Germline assignment: CDR1 LNHDA and CDR2 SQIVND (reference sequence). The CDR3: CATDPQGSGNTIYF. The CDR3 bases are TGTGCCACCGACCCACAGGGCTCTGGAAACACCATATATTTT.

The rearrangement joins TRBV5-1 to TRBJ2-2; no clear D gene. Germline V CDR1 and CDR2: SGHRS, YFSETQ. The CDR3 has 13 residues. V dropped 2 bases and J dropped 3 bases, with 5 bases sitting between them. The CDR3 DNA sequence: TGCGCCAGCAGCTTCTCGGACACCGGGGAGCTGTTTTTT. Residues: CASSFSDTGELFF.

On this clone: An end of the junction differs from the germline gene, which may be a read error. V gene TRBV7-7 combines with J gene TRBJ2-3, with 8 bases that match TRBD1. This CDR3 is 17 amino acids long. Germline loops: CDR1 SSHAT, CDR2 FNYEAQ (reference sequence). The CDR3 DNA reads as TGTGCTAGCAGCCCCCATATGACAGGGGCGTATTCGGATACGCAGTATTTT. This gives the protein CASSPHMTGAYSDTQYF.

This clone was seen many times. V gene TRBV7-8 combines with J gene TRBJ1-1; 7 bases match TRBD1. The CDR3 extends over 17 amino acids. V lost 2 bases and J lost 6; bases outside the gene matches: 15. CDR1 SGHVS and CDR2 FQNEAQ come from the germline V gene. Written as DNA, the CDR3 is TGTGCCAGCAGCTTACGGACAGGAACGAACAGATCCCCTGAAGCTTTCTTT. This translates into CASSLRTGTNRSPEAFF.

The chain carries TRBV21-1 and TRBJ2-2; the table assigns TRBD1, which was not confirmed against the DNA. TRBV21-1 is classified as a pseudogene. This CDR3 has 16 residues. CDR3 sequence reads: CASSKDSGQNTGELFF. DNA for the CDR3: TGTGCCAGCAGCAAAGATTCGGGACAGAACACCGGGGAGCTGTTTTTT.

The chain carries TRBV5-4 and TRBJ1-2; 7 bases are shared with TRBD1. This CDR3 spans 14 amino acids. CDR1 and CDR2 (germline): SGHNT, YYREEE (reference sequence). The J segment lost 4 bases and the V segment lost 4 bases, leaving 7 bases of the junction unmatched. The DNA of the CDR3 is TGTGCCAGCAGCATACCCGGGACAGCCTATGGCTACACCTTC. It specifies CASSIPGTAYGYTF.

This chain uses TRBV7-2 with TRBJ1-2; no clear D. V shed 0 bases and J shed 5 bases, with 10 bases lying between them. This CDR3 region has 14 residues. Germline V gives CDR1 SGHTA, CDR2 FQGNSA. In DNA, the CDR3 is TGTGCCAGCAGCTTAGCTGGGCGTAATTATGGCTACACCTTC. This codes for CASSLAGRNYGYTF.

The chain has TRBV7-8 and TRBJ2-7, with 7 bases fitting TRBD1. This CDR3 is 17 amino acids long. V shed 0 bases, J shed 2 bases, and the junction held 10 bases outside the gene matches. Germline V lookup: CDR1 SGHVS, CDR2 FQNEAQ. CDR3 in amino acids: CASSLAPWTGDAYEQYF. The CDR3 DNA reads as TGTGCCAGCAGCTTAGCCCCCTGGACAGGCGATGCCTACGAGCAGTACTTC. Full variable domain (rest looked up from reference TRBV7-8 and TRBJ2-7): GAGVSQSPRYKVAKRGQDVALRCDPISGHVSLFWYQQALGQGPEFLTYFQNEAQLDKSGLPSDRFFAERPEGSVSTLKIQRTQQEDSAVYLCASSLAPWTGDAYEQYFGPGTRLTVT.

This chain joins TRBV27 and TRBJ2-5; D may be TRBD1 (6 bases). V was cut by 6 bases and J by 4 bases, with 18 bases left in between. This CDR3 is 15 amino acids long. In germline, CDR1 is MNHEY, CDR2 SMNVEV (reference sequence). CDR3 sequence reads: CASRTDRPGLETQYF. The CDR3 nucleotides read TGTGCCAGCAGGACCGACAGGCCCGGCTTAGAGACCCAGTACTTC.

The sample holds one count of this clone. The chain uses TRBV9 and TRBJ1-3, with no clear D. The CDR3 extends over 18 amino acids. The germline gives CDR1 SGDLS, CDR2 YYNGEE. V shed 0 bases and J shed 0 bases, with 16 bases lying between them. The CDR3 reads CASSVAREGRSSGNTIYF. CDR3 bases: TGTGCCAGCAGCGTAGCTAGGGAGGGCAGGAGCTCTGGAAACACCATATATTTT. Using reference TRBV9 and TRBJ1-3 for the parts outside the CDR3, the full variable domain is DSGVTQTPKHLITATGQRVTLRCSPRSGDLSVYWYQQSLDQGLQFLIQYYNGEERAKGNILERFSAQQFPDLHSELNLSSLELGDSALYFCASSVAREGRSSGNTIYFGEGSWLTVV.

The gene calls are TRBV5-6 and TRBJ1-2; a weak D match, TRBD1 (6 bases). The CDR3 covers 16 residues. Germline lookup yields CDR1 SGHDT and CDR2 YYEEEE. The V end lost 3 bases, the J end lost 9 bases, and 24 bases lay between the germline ends. This chain's CDR3 is CASSSSGTTGSSRYTF. CDR3 sequence (DNA): TGTGCCAGCAGCTCAAGCGGGACAACGGGTTCGAGTCGCTACACCTTC. The variable domain in full, completed from reference TRBV5-6 and TRBJ1-2, reads DAGVTQSPTHLIKTRGQQVTLRCSPKSGHDTVSWYQQALGQGPQFIFQYYEEEERQRGNFPDRFSGHQFPNYSSELNVNALLLGDSALYLCASSSSGTTGSSRYTFGSGTRLTVV.

The chain employs TRBV12-5 and TRBJ1-3; D not certain. The CDR3 covers 13 residues. Deletions cut 1 base from V and 3 bases from J, with 4 bases between. Germline-derived CDR1 and CDR2 are LGHNT and FRNRAP. This chain's CDR3 is CASGLDIGNTIYF. The CDR3, as DNA: TGTGCTAGTGGTTTGGACATTGGAAACACCATATATTTT.

This sequence joins TRBV19 and TRBJ1-1; D gene ambiguous. This CDR3 is 14 amino acids long. CDR1 and CDR2 (germline): LNHDA, SQIVND (reference sequence). V was trimmed by 1 base and J by 1 base, leaving 7 bases between them. For the CDR3, the DNA is TGTGCCAGTAGTATAGTCACAGCGAACACTGAAGCTTTCTTT. It is translated as CASSIVTANTEAFF.

The V and J genes are TRBV11-2 and TRBJ1-6, with TRBD1 matching 7 bases. This CDR3 is 15 amino acids long. Looked up from germline, CDR1 is SGHAT and CDR2 is FQNNGV. V lost 6 bases and J lost 6; bases outside the gene matches: 8. The CDR3 spells CASRGGRQGNSPLHF. CDR3 nucleotides: TGTGCCAGCAGAGGAGGGAGACAGGGTAATTCACCCCTCCACTTT.

The chain recombines TRBV11-2 with TRBJ1-1; D is unclear. Germline CDR1 SGHAT, CDR2 FQNNGV. The CDR3 spans 14 residues. V was cut by 1 base and J by 1 base, with 7 bases left in between. This chain's CDR3 is CASSLGATNTEAFF. The CDR3 bases are TGTGCCAGCAGCTTAGGAGCTACGAACACTGAAGCTTTCTTT.

The V gene is TRBV30, the J gene TRBJ2-7; TRBD1 aligns across 10 bases. J lost 4 bases, V lost 3 bases, and 6 bases had no gene match. Germline V CDR1 and CDR2: GTSNPN, SVGIG (reference sequence). The CDR3 runs to 14 residues. The CDR3 DNA reads as TGTGCCTGGAGCGCCGGGACAGGGGCTTACGAGCAGTACTTC. This gives the protein CAWSAGTGAYEQYF.

The rearrangement links TRBV23-1 to TRBJ2-7; a possible D gene is TRBD2 (5 bases). TRBV23-1 is noted as an ORF with a role that remains uncertain. V was clipped by 4 bases and J by 3 bases, with 7 bases between them. The CDR3 has 12 amino acids. The CDR3 DNA sequence: TGCGCCAGCAGTCGAGGGAGCTACGAGCAGTACTTC. This gives the protein CASSRGSYEQYF.